The T cell receptor beta chain under discussion was sequenced for a study of blood T cell repertoires in COVID-19. Overall study: Some COVID-19 samples were acute and others convalescent; all came from the United States, Italy and Spain. PBMCs, B-cell-depleted T cells, or T cells provided the cDNA or gDNA that made up the material.

Germline CDR1 and CDR2: SNHLY and FYNNEI. V lost 5 bases and J 3 bases, leaving 16 bases between the germline ends. The CDR3 contains 16 residues. As originally analysed: Estimation of nucleated cell counts was performed using reference gene primer amplification. Profiling relied on immunoSEQ multiplex PCR, and the TCRdb table lists in-frame clones only, not all of them. Clone size and the V and J calls come from that table; the DNA yielded D and trimming. This sample yields about 44,000 clones, of which approximately 82% are seen a single time; roughly 4.4% belongs to the top ten. The genes are TRBV2 and TRBJ1-4; maybe TRBD1 (5 bases). Specimen: peripheral blood. This TCR derives from a woman between 65 and 79 years old with acute or convalescent COVID-19. This CDR3 reads CASSHRRGAANEKLFF. CDR3 in DNA: TGTGCCAGCAGTCACAGGAGGGGCGCTGCTAATGAAAAACTGTTTTTT.